This TCR beta chain was identified during a study of Ad26.COV2.S vaccination and SARS-CoV-2 variants. This CDR3 comprises 16 residues. The V gene's germline CDR1 is LGHNA and CDR2 YSLEER. The V segment lost 0 bases and the J segment 9 bases; nucleotides outside the gene matches: 5. The repertoire was sequenced with immunoSEQ multiplex PCR; TCRdb's copy has only in-frame clones and lacks some. The data show about 440,000 clones, roughly nine tenths seen once. As to treatment: 15 to 20 received Ad26.COV2.S at low or high dose, single or two shots; 5 received placebo; per-sample allocation not given. Vaccine and placebo recipients were sampled on day 63 after the first injection. This clone is a singleton in its sample.

The TCR was taken from a person aged 18 to 59 who received the Ad26.COV2.S COVID-19 vaccine or a placebo. The genes are TRBV4-3 and TRBJ2-1, with TRBD2 matching over 13 bases. The sequences come from peripheral blood, collected in a trial of Ad26.COV2.S vaccine versus placebo. The CDR3 nucleotides read TGCGCCAGCAGCCAAGATGGGACTAGCGGGAATCGTGAGCAGTTCTTC. It is translated as CASSQDGTSGNREQFF.